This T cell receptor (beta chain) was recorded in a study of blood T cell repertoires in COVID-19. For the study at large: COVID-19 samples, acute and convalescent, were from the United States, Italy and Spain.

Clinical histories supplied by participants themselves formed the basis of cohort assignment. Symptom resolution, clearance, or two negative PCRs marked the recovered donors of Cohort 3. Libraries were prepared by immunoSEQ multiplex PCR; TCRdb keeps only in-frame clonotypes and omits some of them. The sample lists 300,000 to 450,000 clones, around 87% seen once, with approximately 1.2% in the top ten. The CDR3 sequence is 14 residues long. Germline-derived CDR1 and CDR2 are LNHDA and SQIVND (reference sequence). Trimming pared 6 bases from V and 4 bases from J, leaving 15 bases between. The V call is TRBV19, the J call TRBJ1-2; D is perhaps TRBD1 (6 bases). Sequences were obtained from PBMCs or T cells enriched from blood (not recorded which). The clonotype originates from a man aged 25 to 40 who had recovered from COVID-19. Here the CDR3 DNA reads TGTGCCAGTAGCCTACAGGGATGGGGCTATGGCTACACCTTC. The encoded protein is CASSLQGWGYGYTF.